The 24 T cell receptor beta chains below come from one sample, sequenced in a study of blood T cell repertoires in COVID-19. Here immunoSEQ multiplex PCR was the method, and the copy in TCRdb shows in-frame clones only, minus some. The table lists 40,000 to 50,000 clones, around 86% of them singletons. Sequencing was carried out using peripheral blood. The origin of the receptors is a man aged 50 to 59 with active COVID-19.

The rearrangement joins TRBV7-9 to TRBJ2-3; TRBD2 matches at 7 bases. The J segment lost 3 bases and the V segment lost 4 bases, leaving 7 bases of the junction unmatched. The CDR3 extends over 15 amino acids. Looked up from germline, CDR1 is SEHNR and CDR2 is FQNEAQ (reference sequence). CDR3 nucleotides: TGTGCCAGCAGCTGGCTAGCGGAGGGTACAGATACGCAGTATTTT. This sequence encodes CASSWLAEGTDTQYF.

The CDR3, as DNA: TGTGCCAGCAGTTCCCGTTTAGCGGGCTTGGCAGATACGCAGTATTTT. Translating gives CASSSRLAGLADTQYF. The chain has TRBV28 and TRBJ2-3; TRBD2 matches 7 bases. The V and J ends lost 4 bases and 4 bases, in that order; junction bases with no gene match: 11. Germline V gene sequence: CDR1 MDHEN, CDR2 SYDVKM. This CDR3 region has 16 residues.

The chain joins TRBV24-1 to TRBJ2-5, with 9 bases lining up with TRBD2. Germline V gene lookup returns CDR1 KGHDR and CDR2 SFDVKD. J was trimmed by 6 bases and V by 5 bases; bases with no gene match: 9. The CDR3 is made up of 15 amino acids. As DNA, the CDR3 is TGTGCCACCAGTGTAGGTAGCGGGAGTATACAGACCCAGTACTTC. Amino acids: CATSVGSGSIQTQYF.

In its sample, this clone was seen once. V gene TRBV18 combines with J gene TRBJ2-7; 8 positions match TRBD2. Germline CDR1 is KGHSH and CDR2 is LQKENI. V was pared by 3 bases and J by 7 bases, with 11 bases of the junction left unmatched. CDR3 length equals 15 residues. CDR3 sequence reads: CASSPIGTAGDEQYF. The CDR3 region has the DNA TGTGCCAGCTCACCGATTGGCACAGCGGGAGATGAGCAGTACTTC.

The chain joins TRBV7-8 to TRBJ2-3; 7 nucleotides align to TRBD1. CDR1 is SGHVS and CDR2 is FQNEAQ in the germline V gene. V dropped 4 bases and J dropped 5; count of bases not matched to a gene: 12. The length of the CDR3 is 16 residues. CDR3 sequence (DNA): TGTGCCAGCAGCTGGAGGACAGGCTATTCCCGAGATACGCAGTATTTT. Its translation is CASSWRTGYSRDTQYF.

V is TRBV5-1 and J is TRBJ2-4, with 7 positions matching TRBD1. This CDR3 is built from 16 residues. Trimming took 5 bases from V and 0 from J; bases not matched to a gene: 8. CDR1 is SGHRS, CDR2 YFSETQ, per germline. CDR3 sequence (DNA): TGCGCCAGCAGTCCACAGGGGAGCGGAGCCAAAAACATTCAGTACTTC. It is translated as CASSPQGSGAKNIQYF.

This CDR3 is CASSQEVGVSYHEQFF. The CDR3 nucleotides are TGTGCCAGCAGCCAAGAAGTGGGCGTCTCTTACCATGAGCAGTTCTTC. The J gene is TRBJ2-1, the V gene TRBV3-1 (or the pseudogene TRBV3-2), with D hard to call. The germline V and J ends were trimmed by 0 bases and 8 bases, with 17 bases remaining between them. CDR3 length: 16 residues. In germline, CDR1 is LGHDT, CDR2 YNNKEL (reference sequence).

This chain connects TRBV7-2 to TRBJ2-7; 12 nucleotides align to TRBD2. V was pared by 3 bases and J by 0 bases, with 9 bases of the junction left unmatched. This CDR3 has 18 amino acids. The germline V gene encodes CDR1 SGHTA and CDR2 FQGNSA. The CDR3 bases are TGTGCCAGCAGCTTCCCCTTGACTAGCGGGAGTTCCTCCTACGAGCAGTACTTC. Encoded protein: CASSFPLTSGSSSYEQYF.

V and J are TRBV15 and TRBJ2-2, with TRBD1 as a possible D gene (5 bases). V was clipped by 10 bases and J by 2 bases, with 14 bases between them. This CDR3 comprises 14 residues. Per the germline V gene, CDR1 is LNHNV and CDR2 is YYDKDF (reference sequence). CDR3 sequence reads: CANQGGTNTGELFF. The DNA for the CDR3 is TGTGCCAACCAGGGCGGAACAAACACCGGGGAGCTGTTTTTT.

The chain employs TRBV7-9 and TRBJ2-1, with 10 bases fitting TRBD2. V gave up 1 base and J gave up 5 bases; unmatched junction bases: 2. Germline lookup yields CDR1 SEHNR and CDR2 FQNEAQ (reference sequence). This CDR3 region has 15 residues. CDR3 coding DNA: TGTGCCAGCAGCTTAGTGGGACTAGCGAACAATGAGCAGTTCTTC. Translation: CASSLVGLANNEQFF.

This chain connects TRBV28 to TRBJ2-4; TRBD1 matches 8 bases. The J segment lost 8 bases and the V segment lost 10 bases, leaving 13 bases of the junction unmatched. CDR1 and CDR2 (germline): MDHEN, SYDVKM. CDR3 length: 14 residues. The CDR3 spells CATSHRGKGDIQYF. The CDR3 DNA is TGTGCCACCTCCCACAGGGGGAAGGGGGACATTCAGTACTTC.

The chain employs TRBV7-2 and TRBJ1-6; 8 bases match TRBD1. CDR3 length: 14 amino acids. Germline CDR1 and CDR2: SGHTA and FQGNSA. V gave up 6 bases and J gave up 13 bases; unmatched junction bases: 11. The DNA of the CDR3 is TGTGCCAGCAGTGGGAGGACAGGGACCAGGCCCCTCCACTTT. This gives the protein CASSGRTGTRPLHF.

The V and J genes are TRBV15 and TRBJ2-3, with TRBD1 identical over 7 bases. The CDR3 sequence is 16 residues long. The ends lost 2 bases at V and 1 base at J; junction bases unmatched: 6. Looked up from germline, CDR1 is LNHNV and CDR2 is YYDKDF (reference sequence). CDR3 in amino acids: CATSRRQGGGTDTQYF. CDR3 DNA: TGTGCCACCAGCAGACGACAGGGTGGCGGCACAGATACGCAGTATTTT.

This clone was seen only once. V usage is TRBV7-8 and J usage is TRBJ2-1; 7 bases align to TRBD1. Losses at the gene ends were 5 bases for V and 2 bases for J; bases not matched to a gene: 6. CDR3 length: 15 amino acids. In germline, CDR1 is SGHVS, CDR2 FQNEAQ. CDR3 DNA: TGTGCCAGCAGCCTATCCGGGACAGCCTACAATGAGCAGTTCTTC. It yields the protein CASSLSGTAYNEQFF.

This clone was picked up a small number of times. CDR3 sequence reads: CASSPQTSGSVEQYF. Written as DNA, the CDR3 is TGTGCCAGCAGCCCACAGACTAGCGGGAGTGTCGAGCAGTACTTC. The chain carries TRBV6-5 and TRBJ2-7; 12 bases fit TRBD2. From germline, CDR1 is MNHEY and CDR2 SVGAGI. V was clipped by 6 bases and J by 6 bases; unmatched bases: 9. This CDR3 has 15 amino acids.

In this sample, this clone turned up many times. This CDR3 is CASSLQGRDEQYF. As DNA, the CDR3 is TGTGCCAGCAGCCTACAGGGTCGCGACGAGCAGTACTTC. V is TRBV11-3 and J is TRBJ2-7; D might be TRBD1 (6 bases). The V end lost 5 bases, the J end lost 5 bases, and 13 bases lay between the germline ends. The CDR3 runs to 13 residues. The germline V gene encodes CDR1 SGHNT and CDR2 YENEEA.

CDR3 nucleotides: TGCAGCGTTAAAGGACAGGGCTACTATGGCTACACCTTC. Protein product: CSVKGQGYYGYTF. This chain links TRBV29-1 with TRBJ1-2; 8 bases agree with TRBD1. With V trimmed by 5 bases and J by 3 bases, 5 bases remained unmatched. The CDR3 spans 13 residues. Germline CDR1 is SQVTM and CDR2 is ANQGSEA.

J is TRBJ2-2 and V is TRBV9; 7 nucleotides line up with TRBD2. The length of the CDR3 is 15 residues. V was pared by 1 base and J by 5 bases, with 5 bases of the junction left unmatched. Germline V gene data show CDR1 as SGDLS and CDR2 as YYNGEE. The DNA of the CDR3 is TGTGCCAGCAGCGTACAAGGTAGCGGGACCGGGGAGCTGTTTTTT. This sequence encodes CASSVQGSGTGELFF.

This clone was seen more than once but under ten times. This chain joins TRBV2 and TRBJ1-2; 12 bases map to TRBD1. In germline, CDR1 is SNHLY, CDR2 FYNNEI. V shed 1 base, J shed 3 bases, and the junction held 3 bases outside the gene matches. The CDR3 runs to 16 residues. This chain's CDR3 is CASSEEGTGGDYGYTF. CDR3 coding DNA: TGTGCCAGCAGTGAAGAAGGGACAGGGGGCGACTATGGCTACACCTTC.

The chain joins TRBV9 to TRBJ2-5; 9 nucleotides align to TRBD2. CDR1 and CDR2 (germline): SGDLS, YYNGEE. The trim removed 5 bases at V and 2 bases at J, leaving 1 base unmatched. The CDR3 covers 13 residues. DNA for the CDR3: TGTGCCAGCAGTAGCGGGGGACAAGAGACCCAGTACTTC. Translating it yields CASSSGGQETQYF.

This chain links TRBV19 with TRBJ2-2; 14 positions match TRBD2. The CDR3 runs 15 residues. With 4 bases clipped from V and 8 bases from J, the junction kept 3 bases outside the gene matches. The germline V gene has CDR1 LNHDA and CDR2 SQIVND (reference sequence). The CDR3 DNA follows: TGTGCCAGTAGTACGGGACTAGCGGGAGTTGGGGAGCTGTTTTTT. It yields the protein CASSTGLAGVGELFF.

This sequence joins TRBV6-5 and TRBJ1-1, with 7 bases lining up with TRBD1. Germline V CDR1 and CDR2: MNHEY, SVGAGI. V shed 2 bases, J shed 6 bases, and the junction held 12 bases outside the gene matches. This CDR3 has 16 residues. In DNA form, the CDR3 reads TGTGCCAGCAGTTACCACAGGGGCGCAAATGGGGCTGAAGCTTTCTTT. It codes for CASSYHRGANGAEAFF.

The J gene is TRBJ2-1, the V gene TRBV7-8, with 14 bases identical to TRBD2. Unmatched junction bases numbered 6, after V lost 7 bases and J lost 7 bases. Germline assignment: CDR1 SGHVS and CDR2 FQNEAQ. This CDR3 has 15 residues. The CDR3 nucleotides read TGTGCCAGCACCCCCGGGACTAGCGGGAGTAATGAGCAGTTCTTC. Translated, it gives CASTPGTSGSNEQFF. Complete variable domain (other parts from reference TRBV7-8 and TRBJ2-1): GAGVSQSPRYKVAKRGQDVALRCDPISGHVSLFWYQQALGQGPEFLTYFQNEAQLDKSGLPSDRFFAERPEGSVSTLKIQRTQQEDSAVYLCASTPGTSGSNEQFFGPGTRLTVL.

The rearrangement joins TRBV24-1 to TRBJ2-3; D is perhaps TRBD2 (6 bases). CDR1 KGHDR and CDR2 SFDVKD come from the germline V gene. The CDR3 loop spans 19 amino acids. V dropped 0 bases and J dropped 6 bases, with 24 bases sitting between them. The CDR3 region is CATSDLQLGSGDPGDTQYF. CDR3 nucleotide sequence: TGTGCCACCAGTGATTTGCAACTCGGGTCGGGGGATCCAGGGGATACGCAGTATTTT.